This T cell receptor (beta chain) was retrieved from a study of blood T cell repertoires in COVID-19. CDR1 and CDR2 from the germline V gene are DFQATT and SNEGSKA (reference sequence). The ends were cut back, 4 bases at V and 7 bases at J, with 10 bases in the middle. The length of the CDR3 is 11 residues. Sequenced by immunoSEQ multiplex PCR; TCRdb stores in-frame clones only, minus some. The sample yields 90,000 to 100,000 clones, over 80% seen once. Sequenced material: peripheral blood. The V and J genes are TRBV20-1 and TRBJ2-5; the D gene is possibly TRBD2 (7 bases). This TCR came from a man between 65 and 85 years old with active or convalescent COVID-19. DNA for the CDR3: TGCAGTGCTACAGGGGAGGGGACCCAGTACTTC. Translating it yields CSATGEGTQYF.